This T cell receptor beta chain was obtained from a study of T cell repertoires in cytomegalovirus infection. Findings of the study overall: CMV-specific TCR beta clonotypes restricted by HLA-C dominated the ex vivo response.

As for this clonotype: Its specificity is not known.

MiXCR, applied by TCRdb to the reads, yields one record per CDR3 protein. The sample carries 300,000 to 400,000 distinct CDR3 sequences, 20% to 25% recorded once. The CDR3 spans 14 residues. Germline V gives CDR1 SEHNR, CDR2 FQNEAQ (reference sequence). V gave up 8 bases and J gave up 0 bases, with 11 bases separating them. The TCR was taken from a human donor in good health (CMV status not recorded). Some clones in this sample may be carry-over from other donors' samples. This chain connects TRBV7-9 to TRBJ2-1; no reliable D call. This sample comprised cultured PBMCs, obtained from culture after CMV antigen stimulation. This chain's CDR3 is CASVDRSSYNEQFF. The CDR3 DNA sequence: TGTGCCAGCGTGGACCGGAGCTCCTACAATGAGCAGTTCTTC.